This TCR beta chain stems from a study of T cell responses to AZD1222 COVID-19 vaccine. General study points: Researchers report vaccine-associated CD4 TCRs spanning spike, with dominance at 160-218 and 743-854.

There are 15 residues in the CDR3. From germline, CDR1 is MGHRA and CDR2 YSYEKL. V was cut by 1 base and J by 6 bases, with 13 bases left in between. Produced via immunoSEQ multiplex PCR; TCRdb's table is partial and in-frame only. The repertoire has about 130,000 clones, over 75% of them found once; the top ten carry about 5%. A word on this clone: Antigen specificity is unknown.

The clonotype was recovered from an adult in good health. The chain has TRBV4-1 and TRBJ1-3, with a weak D call TRBD1 (5 bases). The material was peripheral blood, obtained on day 0 of AZD1222 vaccination. The CDR3 reads CASSQGQGGENTIYF. In nucleotides, the CDR3 is TGCGCCAGCAGCCAAGGGCAGGGTGGCGAAAACACCATATATTTT.